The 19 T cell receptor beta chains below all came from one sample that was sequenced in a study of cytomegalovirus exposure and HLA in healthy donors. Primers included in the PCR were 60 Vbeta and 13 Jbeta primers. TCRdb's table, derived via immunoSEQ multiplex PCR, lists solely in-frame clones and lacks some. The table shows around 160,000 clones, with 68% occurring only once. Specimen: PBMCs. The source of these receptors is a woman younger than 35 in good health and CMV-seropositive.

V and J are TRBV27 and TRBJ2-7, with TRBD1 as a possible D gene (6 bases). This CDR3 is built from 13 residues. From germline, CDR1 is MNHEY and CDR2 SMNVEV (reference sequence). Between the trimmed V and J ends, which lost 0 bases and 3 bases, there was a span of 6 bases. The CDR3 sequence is CASSLSDSYEQYF. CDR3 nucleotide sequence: TGTGCCAGCAGTTTATCGGACAGCTACGAGCAGTACTTC.

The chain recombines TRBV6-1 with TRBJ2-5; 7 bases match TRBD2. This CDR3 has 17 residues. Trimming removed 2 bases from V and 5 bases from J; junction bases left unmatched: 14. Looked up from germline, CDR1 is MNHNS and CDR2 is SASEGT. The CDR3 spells CASSERGGSLVRETQYF. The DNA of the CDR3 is TGTGCCAGCAGTGAACGGGGCGGGAGCCTCGTTCGGGAGACCCAGTACTTC.

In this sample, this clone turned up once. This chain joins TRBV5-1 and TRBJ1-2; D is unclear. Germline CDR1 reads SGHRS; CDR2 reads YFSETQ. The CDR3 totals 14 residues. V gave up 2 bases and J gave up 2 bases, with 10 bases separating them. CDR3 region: CASSFQAANYGYTF. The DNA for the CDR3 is TGCGCCAGCAGCTTTCAGGCTGCAAACTATGGCTACACCTTC. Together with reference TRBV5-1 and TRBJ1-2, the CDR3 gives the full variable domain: KAGVTQTPRYLIKTRGQQVTLSCSPISGHRSVSWYQQTPGQGLQFLFEYFSETQRNKGNFPGRFSGRQFSNSRSEMNVSTLELGDSALYLCASSFQAANYGYTFGSGTRLTVV.

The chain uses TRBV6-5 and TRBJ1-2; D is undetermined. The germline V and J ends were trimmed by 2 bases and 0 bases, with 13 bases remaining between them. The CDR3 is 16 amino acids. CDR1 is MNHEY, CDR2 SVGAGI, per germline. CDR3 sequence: CASSYRPMGANYGYTF. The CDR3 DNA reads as TGTGCCAGCAGTTACCGGCCGATGGGCGCTAACTATGGCTACACCTTC.

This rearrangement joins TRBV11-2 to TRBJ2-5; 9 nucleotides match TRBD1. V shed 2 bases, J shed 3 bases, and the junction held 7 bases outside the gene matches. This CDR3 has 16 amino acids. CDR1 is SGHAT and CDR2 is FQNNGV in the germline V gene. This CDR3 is CASSLSWTGDKETQYF. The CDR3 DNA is TGTGCCAGCAGCTTATCATGGACAGGGGATAAAGAGACCCAGTACTTC.

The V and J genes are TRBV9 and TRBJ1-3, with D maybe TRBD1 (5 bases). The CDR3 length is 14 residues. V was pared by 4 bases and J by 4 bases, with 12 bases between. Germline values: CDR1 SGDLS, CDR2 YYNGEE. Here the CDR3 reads CASSHQGFGNTIYF. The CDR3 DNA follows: TGTGCCAGCAGCCACCAGGGATTCGGAAACACCATATATTTT.

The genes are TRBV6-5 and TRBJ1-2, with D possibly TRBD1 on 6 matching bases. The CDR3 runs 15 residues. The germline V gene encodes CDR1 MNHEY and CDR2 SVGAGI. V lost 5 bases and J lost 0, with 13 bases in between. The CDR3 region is CASSTPGAANYGYTF. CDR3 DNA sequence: TGTGCCAGCAGTACCCCAGGGGCAGCTAACTATGGCTACACCTTC.

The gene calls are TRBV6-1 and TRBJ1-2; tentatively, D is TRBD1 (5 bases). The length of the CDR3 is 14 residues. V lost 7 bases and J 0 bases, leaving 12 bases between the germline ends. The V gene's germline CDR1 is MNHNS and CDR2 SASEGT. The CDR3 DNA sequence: TGTGCCAGCATTTGGACATTAGCTAACTATGGCTACACCTTC. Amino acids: CASIWTLANYGYTF.

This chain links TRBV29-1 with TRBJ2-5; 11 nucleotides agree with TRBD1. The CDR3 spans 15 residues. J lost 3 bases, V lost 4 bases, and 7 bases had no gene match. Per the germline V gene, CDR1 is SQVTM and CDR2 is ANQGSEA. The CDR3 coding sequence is TGCAGCGTTGCGTCTGGACAGGGGGCAGAAGAGACCCAGTACTTC. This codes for CSVASGQGAEETQYF.

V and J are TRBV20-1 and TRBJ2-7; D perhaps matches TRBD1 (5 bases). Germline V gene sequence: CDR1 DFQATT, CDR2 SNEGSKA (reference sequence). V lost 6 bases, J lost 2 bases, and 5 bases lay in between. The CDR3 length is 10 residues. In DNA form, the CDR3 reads TGCAGTGCAGGGGCCTACGAGCAGTACTTC. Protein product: CSAGAYEQYF.

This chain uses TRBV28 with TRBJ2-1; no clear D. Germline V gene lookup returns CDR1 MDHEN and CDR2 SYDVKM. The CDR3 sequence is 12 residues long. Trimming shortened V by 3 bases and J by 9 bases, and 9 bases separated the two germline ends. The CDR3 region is CASSFLVGEQFF. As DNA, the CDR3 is TGTGCCAGCAGTTTCCTCGTCGGTGAGCAGTTCTTC.

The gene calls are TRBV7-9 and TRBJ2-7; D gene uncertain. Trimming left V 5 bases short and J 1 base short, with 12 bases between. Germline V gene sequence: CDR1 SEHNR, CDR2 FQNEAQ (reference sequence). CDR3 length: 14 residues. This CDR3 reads CASSPPGPSYEQYF. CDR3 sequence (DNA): TGTGCCAGCAGCCCCCCGGGTCCGTCCTACGAGCAGTACTTC.

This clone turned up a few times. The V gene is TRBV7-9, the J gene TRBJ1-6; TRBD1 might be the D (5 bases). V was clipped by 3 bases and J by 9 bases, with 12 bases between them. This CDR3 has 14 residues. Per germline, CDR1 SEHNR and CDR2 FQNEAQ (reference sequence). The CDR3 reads CASSFLQGGSPLHF. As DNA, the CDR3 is TGTGCCAGCAGCTTTCTCCAGGGTGGTTCACCCCTCCACTTT.

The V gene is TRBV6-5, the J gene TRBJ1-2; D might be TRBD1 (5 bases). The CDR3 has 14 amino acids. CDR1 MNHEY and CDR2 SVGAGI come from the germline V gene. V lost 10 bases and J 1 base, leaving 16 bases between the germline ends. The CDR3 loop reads CAIKNRQGNYGYTF. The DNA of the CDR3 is TGTGCCATCAAAAATCGGCAGGGTAACTATGGCTACACCTTC.

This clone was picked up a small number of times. In DNA, the CDR3 is TGTGCCAGCAGTACCCTGCGGGTCCAAGAGACCCAGTACTTC. Its translation is CASSTLRVQETQYF. The chain is built from TRBV6-5 and TRBJ2-5, with D perhaps TRBD2 (5 bases). The CDR3 runs 14 residues. Germline values: CDR1 MNHEY, CDR2 SVGAGI. Trimming cost V 5 bases and J 1 base, with 11 bases left between them.

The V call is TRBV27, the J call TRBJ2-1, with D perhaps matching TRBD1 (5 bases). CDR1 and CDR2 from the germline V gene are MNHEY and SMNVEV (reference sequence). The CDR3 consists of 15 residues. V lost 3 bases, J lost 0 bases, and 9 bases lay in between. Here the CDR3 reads CASSLVQVSYNEQFF. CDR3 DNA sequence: TGTGCCAGCAGTTTGGTACAGGTCTCCTACAATGAGCAGTTCTTC.

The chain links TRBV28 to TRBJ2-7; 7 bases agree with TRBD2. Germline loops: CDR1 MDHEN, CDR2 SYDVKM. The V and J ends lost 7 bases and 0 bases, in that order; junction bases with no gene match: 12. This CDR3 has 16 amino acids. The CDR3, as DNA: TGTGCCAGCACCCCGGGATCCGGGAGGCCCTCCTACGAGCAGTACTTC. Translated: CASTPGSGRPSYEQYF. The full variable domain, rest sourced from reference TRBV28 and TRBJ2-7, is DVKVTQSSRYLVKRTGEKVFLECVQDMDHENMFWYRQDPGLGLRLIYFSYDVKMKEKGDIPEGYSVSREKKERFSLILESASTNQTSMYLCASTPGSGRPSYEQYFGPGTRLTVT.

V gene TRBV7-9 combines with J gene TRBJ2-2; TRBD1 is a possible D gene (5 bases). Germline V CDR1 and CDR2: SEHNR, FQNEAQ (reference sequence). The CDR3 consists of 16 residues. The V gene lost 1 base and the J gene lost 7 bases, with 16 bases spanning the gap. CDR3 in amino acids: CASSLGPGLRNGELFF. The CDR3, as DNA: TGTGCCAGCAGCTTAGGACCAGGGTTGAGGAACGGGGAGCTGTTTTTT.

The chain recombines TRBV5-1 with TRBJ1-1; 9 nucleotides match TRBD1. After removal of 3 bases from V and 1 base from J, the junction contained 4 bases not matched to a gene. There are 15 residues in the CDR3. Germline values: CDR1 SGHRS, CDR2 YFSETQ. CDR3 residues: CASSSATGGNTEAFF. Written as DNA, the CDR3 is TGCGCCAGCAGCTCGGCGACAGGGGGGAACACTGAAGCTTTCTTT.